Included here is one T cell receptor (beta chain) sequence, with context. In the authors' methods: Amplification of reference gene primers provided the estimated nucleated cell counts. Clones were sequenced by immunoSEQ multiplex PCR, and TCRdb holds only the in-frame ones, with some missing. For V, J and clone size, that table is used; D and trimming come from the DNA. The sample contains over 400,000 clones, 80% to 90% of which appear only once. This sample is drawn from a study of blood T cell repertoires in COVID-19. The sequenced sample was peripheral blood. The receptor was isolated from a human donor in a cohort sampled during active COVID-19.

As DNA, the CDR3 is TGTGCCAGCAGCCTACCTGGGACAGGACAAACTGAAGCTTTCTTT. Its protein is CASSLPGTGQTEAFF. V usage is TRBV5-6 and J usage is TRBJ1-1; 8 nucleotides align to TRBD1. The CDR3 has 15 amino acids. The junction had 10 bases not matched to a gene; V was cut back by 4 bases and J by 5 bases. Per the germline V gene, CDR1 is SGHDT and CDR2 is YYEEEE.